One T cell receptor beta chain is described in this entry. Its antigen is not known. This entry is derived from a study of beta chain features in type 1 diabetes. Germline values: CDR1 KGHSH, CDR2 LQKENI. The CDR3 length is 13 residues. Trimming left V 5 bases short and J 4 bases short, with 10 bases between. Study observations and caveats: Researchers reported that naive, central memory and Treg TCRB repertoires appeared more similar in patients than in healthy donors. Among patients with Type 1 diabetes, TCRB CDR3s were moderately but significantly shorter in every one of the four CD4+ subsets.

As every portion of the isolated RNA was reverse transcribed, the sequencing read expressed TCRB transcripts. Profiling relied on immunoSEQ multiplex PCR, and the TCRdb table lists in-frame clones only, not all of them. The sample holds more than 300,000 clones, around 9.7% seen once. Source material: central memory CD4+ T cells from blood. This clonotype originated in a man aged 25 to 40 with type 1 diabetes. This chain connects TRBV18 to TRBJ2-3; no definite D call. This chain's CDR3 is CASSFLLADTQYF. CDR3 bases: TGTGCCAGCTCATTCCTCCTCGCAGATACGCAGTATTTT.